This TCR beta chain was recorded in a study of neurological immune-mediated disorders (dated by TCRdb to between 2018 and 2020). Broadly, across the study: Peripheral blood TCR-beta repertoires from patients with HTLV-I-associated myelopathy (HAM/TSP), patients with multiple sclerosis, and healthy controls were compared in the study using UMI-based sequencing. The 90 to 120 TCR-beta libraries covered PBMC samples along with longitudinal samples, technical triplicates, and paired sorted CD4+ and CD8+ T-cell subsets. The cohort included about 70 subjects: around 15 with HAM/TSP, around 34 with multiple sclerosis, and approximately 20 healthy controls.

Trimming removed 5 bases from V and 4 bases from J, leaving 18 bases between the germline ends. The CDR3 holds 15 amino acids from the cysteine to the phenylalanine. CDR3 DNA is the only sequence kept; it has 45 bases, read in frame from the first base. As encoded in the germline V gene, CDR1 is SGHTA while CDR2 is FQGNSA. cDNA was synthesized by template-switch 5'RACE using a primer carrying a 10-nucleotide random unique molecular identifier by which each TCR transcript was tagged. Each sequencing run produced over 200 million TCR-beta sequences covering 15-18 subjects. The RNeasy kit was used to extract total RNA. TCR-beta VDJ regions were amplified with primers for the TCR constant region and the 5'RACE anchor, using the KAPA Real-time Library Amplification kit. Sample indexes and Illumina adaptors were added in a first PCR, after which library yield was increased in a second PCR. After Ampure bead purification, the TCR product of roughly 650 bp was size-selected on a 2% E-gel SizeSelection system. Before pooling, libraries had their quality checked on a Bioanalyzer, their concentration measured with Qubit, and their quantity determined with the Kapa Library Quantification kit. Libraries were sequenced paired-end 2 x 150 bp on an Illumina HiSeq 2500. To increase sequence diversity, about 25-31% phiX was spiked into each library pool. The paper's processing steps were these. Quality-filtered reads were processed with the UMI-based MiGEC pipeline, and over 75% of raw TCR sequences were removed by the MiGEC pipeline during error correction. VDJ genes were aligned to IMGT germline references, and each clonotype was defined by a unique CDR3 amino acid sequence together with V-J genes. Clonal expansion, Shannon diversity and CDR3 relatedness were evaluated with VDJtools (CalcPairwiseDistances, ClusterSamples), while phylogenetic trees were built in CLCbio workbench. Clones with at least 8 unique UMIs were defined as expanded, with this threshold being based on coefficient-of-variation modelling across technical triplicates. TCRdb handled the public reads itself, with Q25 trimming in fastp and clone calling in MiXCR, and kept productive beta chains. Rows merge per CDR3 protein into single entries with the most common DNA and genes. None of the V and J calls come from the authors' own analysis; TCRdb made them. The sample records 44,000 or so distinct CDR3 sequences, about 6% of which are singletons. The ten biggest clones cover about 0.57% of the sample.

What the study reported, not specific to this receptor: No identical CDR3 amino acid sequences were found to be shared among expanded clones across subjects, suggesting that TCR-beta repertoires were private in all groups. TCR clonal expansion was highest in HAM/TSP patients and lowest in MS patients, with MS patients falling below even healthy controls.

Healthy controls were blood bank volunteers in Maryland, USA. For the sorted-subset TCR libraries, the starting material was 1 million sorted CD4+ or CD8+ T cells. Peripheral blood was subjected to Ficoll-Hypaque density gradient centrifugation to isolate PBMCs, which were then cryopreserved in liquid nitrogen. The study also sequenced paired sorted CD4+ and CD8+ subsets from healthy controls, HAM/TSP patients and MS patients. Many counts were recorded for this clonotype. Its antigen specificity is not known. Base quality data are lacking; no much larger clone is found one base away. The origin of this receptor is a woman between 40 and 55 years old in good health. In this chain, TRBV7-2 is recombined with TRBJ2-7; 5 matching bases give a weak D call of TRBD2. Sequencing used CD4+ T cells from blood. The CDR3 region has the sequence CASSAIPGVEYEQYF. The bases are TGTGCCAGCAGCGCCATACCCGGGGTGGAGTACGAGCAGTACTTC.